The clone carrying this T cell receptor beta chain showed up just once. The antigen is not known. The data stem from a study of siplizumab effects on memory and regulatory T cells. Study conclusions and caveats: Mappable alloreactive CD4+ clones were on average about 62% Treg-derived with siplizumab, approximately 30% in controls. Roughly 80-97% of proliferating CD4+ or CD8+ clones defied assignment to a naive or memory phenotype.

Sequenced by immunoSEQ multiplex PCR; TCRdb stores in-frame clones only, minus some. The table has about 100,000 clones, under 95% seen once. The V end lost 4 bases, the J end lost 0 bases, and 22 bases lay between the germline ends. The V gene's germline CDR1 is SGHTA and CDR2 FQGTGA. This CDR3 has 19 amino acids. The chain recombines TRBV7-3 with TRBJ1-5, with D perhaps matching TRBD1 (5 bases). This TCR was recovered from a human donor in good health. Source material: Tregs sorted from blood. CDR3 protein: CASSWTPTKTDYSNQPQHF. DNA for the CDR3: TGTGCCAGCAGCTGGACCCCGACGAAGACAGACTATAGCAATCAGCCCCAGCATTTT. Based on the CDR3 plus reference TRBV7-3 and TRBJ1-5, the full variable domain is GAGVSQTPSNKVTEKGKYVELRCDPISGHTALYWYRQSLGQGPEFLIYFQGTGAADDSGLPNDRFFAVRPEGSVSTLKIQRTERGDSAVYLCASSWTPTKTDYSNQPQHFGDGTRLSIL.